This T cell receptor beta chain originates from a study of blood T cell repertoires in COVID-19. Germline V CDR1 and CDR2: LNHDA, SQIVND (reference sequence). Between the trimmed V and J ends, which lost 3 bases and 2 bases, there was a span of 11 bases. This CDR3 has 15 amino acids. Sequencing was performed with immunoSEQ multiplex PCR; in TCRdb, only in-frame clones are kept and a portion is missing. The sample yields 150,000 or so clones, roughly four fifths seen once. Sequenced input: peripheral blood. This receptor was identified in a woman older than 75 with acute or convalescent COVID-19. The chain employs TRBV19 and TRBJ1-5; TRBD1 might be the D (6 bases). The CDR3, as DNA: TGTGCCAGTAGTATGAACAGGGACGGCAATCAGCCCCAGCATTTT. This encodes CASSMNRDGNQPQHF.